Shown below are 3 T cell receptor beta chains from a single sample sequenced in a study of blood T cell repertoires in COVID-19. Generated by immunoSEQ multiplex PCR, the TCRdb table keeps only in-frame clones and is missing some. The data show fewer than 200,000 clones, with 85% to 95% seen just once and roughly 4.5% held by the top ten. Sample: peripheral blood. The receptors shown here come from a woman aged 50 to 60 with acute or convalescent COVID-19.

This clone was picked up a small number of times. The chain joins TRBV5-4 to TRBJ1-6, with D perhaps matching TRBD1 (6 bases). The length of the CDR3 is 14 residues. Trimming stripped 4 bases from V and 4 bases from J, with 9 bases between. Per germline, CDR1 SGHNT and CDR2 YYREEE (reference sequence). The CDR3 sequence is CASSQDRYNSPLHF. The CDR3 DNA reads as TGTGCCAGCAGCCAGGACAGATATAATTCACCCCTCCACTTT.

A few counts support this clone. The chain uses TRBV7-2 and TRBJ1-4; TRBD1 agrees at 10 bases. CDR1 is SGHTA and CDR2 is FQGNSA in the germline V gene. The V and J ends lost 0 bases and 8 bases, in that order; junction bases with no gene match: 6. This CDR3 has 16 residues. The CDR3 here is CASSLAPGQGYEKLFF. CDR3 coding DNA: TGTGCCAGCAGCTTAGCCCCGGGACAGGGGTACGAAAAACTGTTTTTT.

The chain couples TRBV6-5 to TRBJ1-5; D possibly corresponds to TRBD1 (5 bases). The V end was cut by 5 bases, the J end by 1 base, with 12 bases between. CDR1 and CDR2 (germline): MNHEY, SVGAGI. The CDR3 is made up of 15 amino acids. The CDR3 reads CASSHGGTSNQPQHF. The CDR3 nucleotides read TGTGCCAGCAGTCACGGGGGGACCAGCAATCAGCCCCAGCATTTT.